Following are 18 T cell receptor beta chains from one sample sequenced in a study of sequential checkpoint blockade in melanoma. Sequencing was performed with immunoSEQ multiplex PCR; in TCRdb, only in-frame clones are kept and a portion is missing. Of tens of thousands of clones listed, roughly a third are singletons. The treatment denotes: randomized to nivolumab then ipilimumab (arm A) or the reverse (arm B). The specimen was tumor tissue (inferred from file names), collected from a patient given nivolumab and ipilimumab in sequence. These receptors were obtained from a human donor with melanoma.

The table lists this clone with a count of one. This chain links TRBV30 with TRBJ2-7; 7 bases map to TRBD1. This CDR3 region has 14 residues. The V gene's germline CDR1 is GTSNPN and CDR2 SVGIG (reference sequence). V dropped 0 bases and J dropped 4; count of bases not matched to a gene: 6. CDR3 DNA: TGTGCCTGGAGTGTTCGTGACAGGGATTACGAGCAGTACTTC. This gives the protein CAWSVRDRDYEQYF.

This clone showed up just a few times. The chain employs TRBV30 and TRBJ1-1; 10 positions match TRBD1. The CDR3 length is 14 residues. The trim removed 4 bases at V and 4 bases at J, leaving 6 bases unmatched. Looked up from germline, CDR1 is GTSNPN and CDR2 is SVGIG (reference sequence). The CDR3 sequence is CAWIRQGASTEAFF. The CDR3 bases are TGTGCCTGGATCCGACAGGGGGCCAGCACTGAAGCTTTCTTT.

The sample holds a few counts of this clone. V and J are TRBV7-8 and TRBJ2-5; D is unresolved. Trimming left V 5 bases short and J 7 bases short, with 14 bases between. The CDR3 is made up of 13 amino acids. Germline V gives CDR1 SGHVS, CDR2 FQNEAQ. Here the CDR3 reads CASSPPGWGTQYF. CDR3 bases: TGTGCCAGCAGCCCTCCTGGGTGGGGGACCCAGTACTTC.

Only a few counts were recorded for this clone. This chain links TRBV7-6 with TRBJ2-3; a possible D gene is TRBD1 (6 bases). The germline CDR1 and CDR2 sequences are SGHVS and FNYEAQ. The CDR3 has 15 amino acids. Trimming removed 3 bases at V and 0 bases at J, with 10 bases between. CDR3 nucleotides: TGTGCCAGCAGCTTGACAGGAGTTAGCACAGATACGCAGTATTTT. This gives the protein CASSLTGVSTDTQYF.

V and J are TRBV28 and TRBJ1-4; D possibly corresponds to TRBD1 (5 bases). CDR1 and CDR2 (germline): MDHEN, SYDVKM. V lost 4 bases to trimming and J lost 7 bases, with 16 bases between them. The CDR3 is 15 amino acids. CDR3 coding DNA: TGTGCCAGCAGTTCTCCAGGGAGTCTGGGTGAAAAACTGTTTTTT. This sequence encodes CASSSPGSLGEKLFF.

This clone was observed a few times. This chain connects TRBV7-8 to TRBJ1-5; D is unresolved. V lost 5 bases, J lost 6 bases, and 11 bases lay in between. The CDR3 loop spans 13 amino acids. CDR1 is SGHVS, CDR2 FQNEAQ, per germline. The CDR3 loop reads CASSLGPAQPQHF. CDR3 nucleotides: TGTGCCAGCAGCCTTGGACCGGCTCAGCCCCAGCATTTT.

This clone was seen ten or more times. This chain joins TRBV7-1 and TRBJ1-1, with D possibly being TRBD1 (5 bases). TRBV7-1 is an open reading frame whose function is uncertain. CDR3 length: 14 amino acids. Deletions cut 3 bases from V and 1 base from J, with 9 bases between. The CDR3 DNA is TGTGCCAGCAGCTCGGGACTCGCGAACACTGAAGCTTTCTTT. Protein sequence: CASSSGLANTEAFF.

There are many counts of this clone. The chain is built from TRBV6-8 and TRBJ1-5; 7 nucleotides match TRBD1. The CDR3 covers 14 residues. The germline V gene has CDR1 MNHGY and CDR2 SAAAGT. Trimming took 8 bases from V and 6 from J; bases not matched to a gene: 10. The CDR3 reads CASRGGGGSQPQHF. The CDR3 DNA reads as TGTGCCAGCCGGGGAGGGGGCGGTAGTCAGCCCCAGCATTTT.

This clone was detected only once. The rearrangement uses TRBV5-1 and TRBJ2-5, with unresolved D. From germline, CDR1 is SGHRS and CDR2 YFSETQ. The V end lost 0 bases, the J end lost 2 bases, and 8 bases lay between the germline ends. The CDR3 has 14 amino acids. The chain's CDR3 is CASSLETRQETQYF. The CDR3 DNA reads TGCGCCAGCAGCTTGGAAACAAGACAAGAGACCCAGTACTTC.

This clone was picked up a small number of times. The chain uses TRBV6-8 and TRBJ2-6, with 8 bases fitting TRBD1. CDR3 length equals 18 residues. Germline assignment: CDR1 MNHGY and CDR2 SAAAGT. Trimming cost V 4 bases and J 0 bases; bases outside gene matches: 8. CDR3 nucleotides: TGTGCCAGCAGTTCTTGGACAGGGAGAGGCTCTGGGGCCAACGTCCTGACTTTC. Its translation is CASSSWTGRGSGANVLTF.

This clone was seen only a few times. This chain uses TRBV6-8 with TRBJ1-1; weak D call: TRBD1 (5 bases). Germline values: CDR1 MNHGY, CDR2 SAAAGT. The CDR3 has 14 residues. The germline V and J ends were trimmed by 0 bases and 5 bases, with 10 bases remaining between them. The CDR3, as DNA: TGTGCCAGCAGTTACTCGAAGGGGAGGACTGAAGCTTTCTTT. This translates into CASSYSKGRTEAFF.

The chain uses TRBV30 and TRBJ1-4; D is unresolved. Looked up from germline, CDR1 is GTSNPN and CDR2 is SVGIG (reference sequence). The ends were cut back, 1 base at V and 5 bases at J, with 8 bases in the middle. This CDR3 has 13 residues. CDR3 region: CAWSEVVNEKLFF. In DNA, the CDR3 is TGTGCCTGGAGTGAGGTCGTAAATGAAAAACTGTTTTTT.

The chain combines TRBV5-1 with TRBJ2-1; the match to TRBD2 covers 7 bases. Looked up from germline, CDR1 is SGHRS and CDR2 is YFSETQ. The CDR3 is 18 amino acids. Losses at the gene ends were 4 bases for V and 6 bases for J; bases not matched to a gene: 19. In DNA form, the CDR3 reads TGCGCCAGCAGCCACCCCCGTGGCGGGGGACTAACCTTCAATGAGCAGTTCTTC. Residues: CASSHPRGGGLTFNEQFF. The full variable domain, rest sourced from reference TRBV5-1 and TRBJ2-1, is KAGVTQTPRYLIKTRGQQVTLSCSPISGHRSVSWYQQTPGQGLQFLFEYFSETQRNKGNFPGRFSGRQFSNSRSEMNVSTLELGDSALYLCASSHPRGGGLTFNEQFFGPGTRLTVL.

This clone was observed a handful of times. The V gene is TRBV6-8, the J gene TRBJ1-5, with TRBD1 as a possible D gene (5 bases). Trimming removed 5 bases from V and 0 bases from J, with 11 bases in between. The V gene's germline CDR1 is MNHGY and CDR2 SAAAGT. The length of the CDR3 is 15 residues. The CDR3 nucleotides are TGTGCCAGCAGTCCCTGGGGGGATAGCAATCAGCCCCAGCATTTT. It yields the protein CASSPWGDSNQPQHF.

The rearrangement links TRBV6-8 to TRBJ1-1; no clear D. Trimming shortened V by 2 bases and J by 3 bases, and 13 bases separated the two germline ends. The CDR3 has 15 residues. Per germline, CDR1 MNHGY and CDR2 SAAAGT. CDR3 residues: CASSYAFVDHTEAFF. CDR3 sequence (DNA): TGTGCCAGCAGTTACGCTTTCGTCGATCACACTGAAGCTTTCTTT.

The chain combines TRBV28 with TRBJ2-2, with TRBD1 matching over 7 bases. CDR3 length: 15 residues. Germline-derived CDR1 and CDR2 are MDHEN and SYDVKM. V was clipped by 3 bases and J by 1 base; unmatched bases: 2. DNA for the CDR3: TGTGCCAGCAGTTTTTCAGGGGGGAACACCGGGGAGCTGTTTTTT. Protein product: CASSFSGGNTGELFF.

A few counts support this clone. This chain connects TRBV9 to TRBJ1-5; the D gene is possibly TRBD1 (5 bases). This CDR3 spans 15 amino acids. Germline assignment: CDR1 SGDLS and CDR2 YYNGEE. V gave up 5 bases and J gave up 2 bases, with 14 bases separating them. CDR3 nucleotide sequence: TGTGCCAGCAGTGAAAACAGGAGAGGCAATCAGCCCCAGCATTTT. Translation gives CASSENRRGNQPQHF.

Only a few counts were recorded for this clone. The chain uses TRBV11-3 and TRBJ2-2; D is uncertain. The CDR3 consists of 15 residues. Trimming removed 4 bases at V and 4 bases at J, with 13 bases between. Germline CDR1 and CDR2: SGHNT and YENEEA. CDR3 bases: TGTGCCAGCAGCTCCCTAGGTATCAGCACCGGGGAGCTGTTTTTT. Protein: CASSSLGISTGELFF.